This paragraph reports one T cell receptor (beta chain). Those enrolled, adults aged about 18 to 89 years, came from about two dozen US areas. The repertoire was sequenced with immunoSEQ multiplex PCR; TCRdb's copy has only in-frame clones and lacks some. The repertoire holds about 400,000 clones, with approximately 85% as singletons. This CDR3 comprises 14 residues. The V gene's germline CDR1 is SGHVS and CDR2 FQNEAQ. V lost 5 bases to trimming and J lost 8 bases; unmatched junction nucleotides: 6. These data belong to a study of blood T cell repertoires in COVID-19. Study in general: T cells, B-cell-depleted T cells, or PBMCs provided the cDNA or gDNA that served as material.

J is TRBJ1-4 and V is TRBV7-8; 9 bases agree with TRBD1. The receptor was derived from a woman between 35 and 50 years old with acute COVID-19. Sequencing input: PBMCs or T cells enriched from blood (not recorded which). This chain's CDR3 is CASSVQGAGEKLFF. The CDR3 DNA reads TGTGCCAGCAGCGTACAGGGGGCGGGGGAAAAACTGTTTTTT.